A single sample gave rise to the 19 T cell receptor beta chains below, sequenced in a study of shared clonotypes between healthy human individuals. Generated by immunoSEQ multiplex PCR, the TCRdb table keeps only in-frame clones and is missing some. The sample includes hundreds of thousands of clones, approximately 80% of them seen just once. Input material: PBMCs. These receptors were obtained from a woman aged 35 to 49 in good health. Some clones in this sample may be carry-over from other donors' samples.

This clone was seen ten or more times. The chain links TRBV7-3 to TRBJ2-5; D uncertain. The J call is in doubt because the DNA end fits TRBJ2-7 better. Germline V gene sequence: CDR1 SGHTA, CDR2 FQGTGA. The CDR3 covers 8 residues. CDR3 nucleotides: TGTGCCAGCAGCGAGCAGTACTTC. Amino acid sequence: CASSEQYF.

This sequence joins TRBV2 and TRBJ2-1; 12 bases fit TRBD2. The CDR3 runs 17 residues. The trim removed 5 bases at V and 3 bases at J, leaving 8 bases unmatched. Germline CDR1 and CDR2: SNHLY and FYNNEI. The CDR3 DNA reads as TGTGCCAGCAGTCCTTTCAGGACTAGCGGGATCTACAATGAGCAGTTCTTC. It yields the protein CASSPFRTSGIYNEQFF.

This chain connects TRBV6-1 to TRBJ1-5, with D perhaps TRBD1 (5 bases). The CDR3 spans 13 residues. V lost 10 bases and J 0 bases, leaving 10 bases between the germline ends. CDR1 is MNHNS and CDR2 is SASEGT in the germline V gene. CDR3 region: CATGQISNQPQHF. In nucleotides, the CDR3 is TGTGCCACGGGGCAGATTAGCAATCAGCCCCAGCATTTT.

The V call is TRBV5-1, the J call TRBJ2-2; 8 positions agree with TRBD1. The CDR3 consists of 16 residues. CDR1 is SGHRS and CDR2 is YFSETQ in the germline V gene. V shed 2 bases and J 3 bases; nucleotides not matched to a gene: 6. The CDR3 protein is CASSFVRGRDTGELFF. DNA for the CDR3: TGCGCCAGCAGCTTTGTCAGGGGGCGCGACACCGGGGAGCTGTTTTTT. The complete variable domain, with remaining parts taken from reference TRBV5-1 and TRBJ2-2, reads KAGVTQTPRYLIKTRGQQVTLSCSPISGHRSVSWYQQTPGQGLQFLFEYFSETQRNKGNFPGRFSGRQFSNSRSEMNVSTLELGDSALYLCASSFVRGRDTGELFFGEGSRLTVL.

J is TRBJ1-1 and V is TRBV27; TRBD1 aligns across 9 bases. After removal of 4 bases from V and 3 bases from J, the junction contained 12 bases not matched to a gene. The CDR3 is made up of 17 amino acids. Germline V gene data show CDR1 as MNHEY and CDR2 as SMNVEV (reference sequence). The CDR3 sequence: CASSSTGGARLDTEAFF. The CDR3 nucleotides are TGTGCCAGCAGTTCAACAGGGGGCGCAAGGTTGGACACTGAAGCTTTCTTT.

The CDR3 here is CASSDSQGAAFF. The CDR3, as DNA: TGTGCCAGCAGTGACTCACAAGGTGCGGCTTTCTTT. The rearrangement uses TRBV6-4 and TRBJ1-1; no firm D call. The CDR3 loop spans 12 amino acids. From germline, CDR1 is MRHNA and CDR2 SNTAGT. Trimming cost V 0 bases and J 11 bases, with 10 bases left between them.

CDR3 sequence (DNA): TGTGCCAGCACCCGAGGACTAGCCTTTTCGGATACGCAGTATTTT. Its translation is CASTRGLAFSDTQYF. The gene calls are TRBV2 and TRBJ2-3; 8 bases line up with TRBD2. The CDR3 is made up of 15 amino acids. Trimming at V came to 7 bases and at J to 6 bases, leaving 12 bases not matched to a gene. In germline, CDR1 is SNHLY, CDR2 FYNNEI.

CDR3 DNA sequence: TGCGCCAGCAGCCAAGTGTGGGAGACAGGGGCATTCACAGATACGCAGTATTTT. Protein product: CASSQVWETGAFTDTQYF. The chain is built from TRBV4-1 and TRBJ2-3; 8 bases are shared with TRBD1. The CDR3 is made up of 18 amino acids. V was pared by 1 base and J by 2 bases, with 11 bases of the junction left unmatched. CDR1 MGHRA and CDR2 YSYEKL come from the germline V gene.

This CDR3 reads CASTMSGMNTGELFF. CDR3 DNA sequence: TGTGCCAGTACCATGTCTGGGATGAACACCGGGGAGCTGTTTTTT. This chain connects TRBV19 to TRBJ2-2, with D unclear. The CDR3 covers 15 residues. Germline lookup yields CDR1 LNHDA and CDR2 SQIVND (reference sequence). The V gene lost 7 bases and the J gene lost 1 base, with 13 bases spanning the gap.

V usage is TRBV27 and J usage is TRBJ2-7, with D possibly called TRBD1 or TRBD2 (5 bases each). Germline-derived CDR1 and CDR2 are MNHEY and SMNVEV (reference sequence). The CDR3 length is 14 residues. Deletions cut 2 bases from V and 2 bases from J, with 10 bases between. The CDR3 coding sequence is TGTGCCAGCAGTTTAGCAGGGACCCCCTACGAGCAGTACTTC. Encoded protein: CASSLAGTPYEQYF.

Many counts were recorded for this clone. This chain links TRBV5-4 with TRBJ2-5, with 12 bases matching TRBD2. V lost 3 bases to trimming and J lost 4 bases; unmatched junction nucleotides: 7. CDR1 and CDR2 (germline): SGHNT, YYREEE (reference sequence). The length of the CDR3 is 16 residues. Written as DNA, the CDR3 is TGTGCCAGCAGCTCCCCACTAGCGGGAGGCCCAGAGACCCAGTACTTC. It is translated as CASSSPLAGGPETQYF.

In this sample, this clone turned up a few times. A read error is possible here, since a much larger clone lies one base away. This chain uses TRBV29-1 with TRBJ1-4, with TRBD1 as a possible D gene (5 bases). This CDR3 contains 13 residues. Germline CDR1 is SQVTM and CDR2 is ANQGSEA. The DNA for the CDR3 is TGCAGCGTTGAGGACAAGCCTAATGAAAGACTGTTTTTT. Encoded protein: CSVEDKPNERLFF.

This sequence joins TRBV18 and TRBJ2-7, with 8 nucleotides matching TRBD2. Germline loops: CDR1 KGHSH, CDR2 LQKENI. This CDR3 spans 15 amino acids. With V trimmed by 3 bases and J by 0 bases, 4 bases remained unmatched. The CDR3 sequence is CASSPPSGSSYEQYF. CDR3 nucleotide sequence: TGTGCCAGCTCACCGCCCAGCGGGAGCTCCTACGAGCAGTACTTC.

The V call is TRBV7-2, the J call TRBJ1-2; D is ambiguous. V lost 1 base and J 4 bases, leaving 7 bases between the germline ends. The CDR3 covers 13 residues. The germline V gene encodes CDR1 SGHTA and CDR2 FQGNSA. CDR3 loop: CASSLETVYGYTF. The CDR3, as DNA: TGTGCCAGCAGCTTAGAAACAGTCTATGGCTACACCTTC.

This sequence joins TRBV6-6 and TRBJ2-7; D perhaps matches TRBD2 (6 bases). The V end lost 8 bases, the J end lost 2 bases, and 10 bases lay between the germline ends. Germline lookup yields CDR1 MNHNY and CDR2 SVGAGI (reference sequence). The CDR3 is 12 residues long. CDR3 amino acids: CASLGSPYEQYF. The CDR3 coding sequence is TGTGCCAGCCTCGGGAGTCCCTACGAGCAGTACTTC.

This clone occurred once. The genes are TRBV4-1 and TRBJ1-1, with 9 positions matching TRBD1. CDR1 and CDR2 from the germline V gene are MGHRA and YSYEKL. The ends lost 3 bases at V and 3 bases at J; junction bases unmatched: 8. The CDR3 contains 16 residues. CDR3 protein: CASSHRDRGLDTEAFF. The CDR3, as DNA: TGCGCCAGCAGCCACCGAGACAGGGGGTTGGACACTGAAGCTTTCTTT.

The chain carries TRBV7-9 and TRBJ2-5; 9 positions match TRBD1. Per the germline V gene, CDR1 is SEHNR and CDR2 is FQNEAQ (reference sequence). Unmatched junction bases numbered 12, after V lost 3 bases and J lost 4 bases. CDR3 size: 17 residues. CDR3 in amino acids: CASSLGDGTGSIETQYF. The DNA for the CDR3 is TGTGCCAGCAGCTTGGGAGATGGGACAGGGTCTATAGAGACCCAGTACTTC.

This chain links TRBV30 with TRBJ2-3, with 8 bases that match TRBD2. CDR1 and CDR2 from the germline V gene are GTSNPN and SVGIG (reference sequence). The CDR3 has 16 residues. V was clipped by 8 bases and J by 0 bases; unmatched bases: 13. The CDR3 is CAATWAGGLSTDTQYF. The CDR3 DNA follows: TGTGCCGCTACCTGGGCGGGAGGACTGAGCACAGATACGCAGTATTTT.

The chain carries TRBV28 and TRBJ2-1; 10 positions match TRBD1. Germline V gives CDR1 MDHEN, CDR2 SYDVKM. The CDR3 totals 16 residues. J gave up 2 bases and V 3 bases, and 4 bases lay outside the gene matches. CDR3 region: CASSFTGTGAYNEQFF. DNA for the CDR3: TGTGCCAGCAGTTTTACCGGGACAGGGGCCTACAATGAGCAGTTCTTC.